This T cell receptor (beta chain) comes out of a study of T cells in Graves' hyperthyroidism and ophthalmopathy. Regarding the study as a whole: From stable hyperthyroidism, ophthalmopathy was set apart by a 13 V-J model.

The CDR3 has 13 amino acids. V shed 2 bases and J shed 5 bases, with 7 bases lying between them. This clonotype occurred many times. Its target is unknown. Researchers took RNA transcripts and amplified the TCR beta CDR3 regions from them. An initial round of RT-PCR targeting the TCR CDR3 relied on the HTBI primer set. In TCRdb, the multiplex PCR reads were re-called with MiXCR into one record per CDR3 protein. The table includes approximately 610,000 distinct CDR3 sequences, roughly 14% detected once. This receptor was obtained from a woman in her thirties or forties with Graves' ophthalmopathy. Specimen: blood. The chain combines TRBV12-3 or TRBV12-4 with TRBJ1-5; D is uncertain. CDR3 in amino acids: CASSLSRHQPQHF. In DNA, the CDR3 is TGTGCCAGCAGTTTATCGCGTCATCAGCCCCAGCATTTT.